The rows below give T cell receptor beta chains drawn from one sample of a study of blood T cell repertoires in COVID-19. Clones were read by immunoSEQ multiplex PCR, and TCRdb kept only the in-frame ones, dropping some. The data contain approximately 280,000 clones, around 90% of them seen just once; the ten biggest clones take up roughly 6.8%. The sequencing input was peripheral blood. These receptors were taken from a woman between 25 and 40 years old with COVID-19, enrolled during active disease. Each CDR3 is given with its conserved first and last residue. The D gene is left open where the match is weak. Some rows have no size entry. The others give once, few or many, or a class for an expanded clone.

v_gene	j_gene	abundance	len	d_gene	CDR3aa	CDR3nt
TRBV30	TRBJ1-1	-	13	-	CAWDLQMNTEAFF	TGTGCCTGGGATCTTCAGATGAACACTGAAGCTTTCTTT
TRBV18	TRBJ1-5	-	14	TRBD1	CASSLDRVNQPQHF	TGTGCCAGCTCACTCGACAGGGTAAATCAGCCCCAGCATTTT
TRBV6-4	TRBJ2-7	-	13	-	CASAGPFPYEQYF	TGTGCCAGCGCTGGGCCATTCCCCTACGAGCAGTACTTC
TRBV28	TRBJ1-2	-	13	-	CASSLVAAPGYTF	TGTGCCAGCAGTTTGGTAGCCGCTCCGGGCTACACCTTC
TRBV7-9	TRBJ1-1	-	14	-	CASSQYDKNTEAFF	TGTGCCAGCAGCCAATACGACAAGAACACTGAAGCTTTCTTT
TRBV10-3	TRBJ2-3	-	14	-	CAIKSDSGTDTQYF	TGTGCCATCAAATCTGATAGCGGTACAGATACGCAGTATTTT
TRBV7-3	TRBJ2-3	-	15	TRBD1	CASSRDRGRGGAQYF	TGTGCCAGCAGCCGTGACAGGGGGCGAGGAGGGGCGCAGTATTTT
TRBV2	TRBJ1-2	-	14	-	CASRADQGVSGYTF	TGTGCCAGCAGAGCAGATCAGGGTGTTAGTGGCTACACCTTC
TRBV2	TRBJ2-7	-	14	TRBD1	CASAPPGQYYEQYF	TGTGCCAGCGCCCCCCCGGGACAGTACTACGAGCAGTACTTC
TRBV7-2	TRBJ2-1	-	17	TRBD1	CASSWGQGGLSYNEQFF	TGTGCCAGCAGCTGGGGACAGGGGGGCCTCTCCTACAATGAGCAGTTCTTC
TRBV9	TRBJ2-1	-	18	TRBD2	CASSVVLAGVSSYNEQFF	TGTGCCAGCAGCGTAGTCTTAGCGGGAGTGAGCTCCTACAATGAGCAGTTCTTC
TRBV24-1	TRBJ2-3	-	18	TRBD2	CATSDRRLAGGFTDTQYF	TGTGCCACCAGTGACCGGAGACTAGCGGGAGGGTTTACAGATACGCAGTATTTT
TRBV9	TRBJ2-5	-	15	TRBD2	CASSVGTSDQETQYF	TGTGCCAGCAGCGTAGGGACTAGCGACCAAGAGACCCAGTACTTC
TRBV6-5	TRBJ2-1	-	14	TRBD2	CASRSAGVTNEQFF	TGTGCCAGCAGGTCTGCGGGGGTAACCAATGAGCAGTTCTTC
TRBV2	TRBJ1-3	few	14	TRBD1	CASSSTGSGNTIYF	TGTGCCAGCAGTTCGACAGGGTCTGGAAACACCATATATTTT
TRBV20-1	TRBJ2-1	-	11	-	CSATIDRSQFF	TGCAGTGCTACTATAGACAGATCGCAGTTCTTC
TRBV3-1/TRBV3-2	TRBJ2-7	-	13	-	CASSLSRGYEQYF	TGTGCCAGCAGTCTTTCCCGGGGATACGAGCAGTACTTC
TRBV7-2	TRBJ2-1	-	16	TRBD2	CASSLRLAGGSNEQFF	TGTGCCAGCAGCCTCCGACTAGCGGGAGGTTCCAATGAGCAGTTCTTC
TRBV4-1	TRBJ2-7	-	16	-	CASSPVRGRSSYEQYF	TGCGCCAGCAGCCCTGTTAGGGGAAGGAGCTCCTACGAGCAGTACTTC
TRBV30	TRBJ1-4	-	14	TRBD1	CAWRTTGANEKLFF	TGTGCCTGGAGAACAACAGGGGCTAATGAAAAACTGTTTTTT
TRBV4-1	TRBJ2-3	-	15	-	CASSVLSGTTDTQYF	TGCGCCAGCAGTGTCCTTAGCGGAACCACAGATACGCAGTATTTT
TRBV7-2	TRBJ2-1	-	13	-	CASSSQGTNEQFF	TGTGCCAGCAGCTCACAGGGTACCAATGAGCAGTTCTTC
TRBV7-8	TRBJ1-5	-	15	TRBD1	CASSSWGQGNQPQHF	TGTGCCAGCAGCTCCTGGGGACAGGGCAATCAGCCCCAGCATTTT
TRBV7-9	TRBJ2-5	-	16	TRBD1	CASSLRGDRNQETQYF	TGTGCCAGCAGCTTAAGGGGGGACAGGAATCAAGAGACCCAGTACTTC
TRBV5-4	TRBJ2-5	-	14	TRBD1	CASSQDRGGETQYF	TGTGCCAGCAGCCAAGACAGGGGGGGAGAGACCCAGTACTTC
TRBV19	TRBJ2-7	-	13	-	CASKKSRGSEQYF	TGTGCCAGTAAAAAGTCGAGAGGGAGCGAGCAGTACTTC
TRBV7-3	TRBJ1-1	-	13	-	CASSLFTNTEAFF	TGTGCCAGCAGCCTATTTACTAACACTGAAGCTTTCTTT
TRBV5-8	TRBJ1-4	-	17	TRBD1	CASSLEGTGATNEKLFF	TGTGCCAGCAGCTTGGAGGGGACAGGTGCAACTAATGAAAAACTGTTTTTT
TRBV30	TRBJ1-6	few	11	-	CAWSRNSPLHF	TGTGCCTGGAGCCGGAATTCACCCCTCCACTTT
TRBV27	TRBJ1-3	once	15	-	CASSLSQGFGNTIYF	TGTGCCAGCAGTTTATCTCAGGGGTTTGGAAACACCATATATTTT
TRBV4-1	TRBJ1-3	-	18	-	CASSRKKERELPGNTIYF	TGCGCCAGCAGCAGGAAGAAGGAGAGGGAGCTTCCTGGAAACACCATATATTTT
TRBV11-3	TRBJ2-4	-	15	TRBD1	CASSTGELGKNIQYF	TGTGCCAGCAGTACAGGGGAACTGGGAAAAAACATTCAGTACTTC
TRBV19	TRBJ2-2	once	16	-	CASSFALGPSGGELFF	TGTGCCAGTAGTTTCGCCTTGGGCCCTTCAGGGGGGGAGCTGTTTTTT
TRBV4-1	TRBJ1-1	-	14	-	CASSQDRGLTEAFF	TGCGCCAGCAGCCAAGATAGGGGTTTGACTGAAGCTTTCTTT
TRBV19	TRBJ1-2	-	13	-	CASSQGLNYGYTF	TGTGCCAGTAGTCAGGGGCTCAACTATGGCTACACCTTC
TRBV2	TRBJ1-5	-	14	-	CASSGIVPLGPQHF	TGTGCCAGCAGTGGTATCGTCCCCCTCGGGCCCCAGCATTTT
TRBV6-4	TRBJ2-7	-	15	TRBD2	CASSDGGSGRGEQYF	TGTGCCAGCAGTGACGGTGGAAGCGGGAGAGGTGAGCAGTACTTC
TRBV24-1	TRBJ2-3	-	16	-	CASSPGGIGSTDTQYF	TGTGCCTCCTCTCCGGGGGGCATAGGTAGCACAGATACGCAGTATTTT
TRBV28	TRBJ1-2	-	14	TRBD1	CASSTHRGLDGYTF	TGTGCCAGCAGCACTCACAGGGGATTGGATGGCTACACCTTC
TRBV2	TRBJ2-1	-	14	-	CASSERGRGHEQFF	TGTGCCAGCAGTGAAAGAGGCAGGGGCCATGAGCAGTTCTTC
TRBV14	TRBJ2-6	-	17	-	CASSIGQNPSGANVLTF	TGTGCCAGCAGCATAGGACAGAATCCCTCTGGGGCCAACGTCCTGACTTTC
TRBV2	TRBJ1-4	-	15	TRBD1	CASSGTGTGYEKLFF	TGTGCCAGCAGTGGGACCGGGACAGGGTATGAAAAACTGTTTTTT
TRBV4-1	TRBJ2-7	-	15	TRBD1	CASSAPGQGAYEQYF	TGCGCCAGCAGCGCACCGGGACAGGGGGCATACGAGCAGTACTTC
TRBV18	TRBJ1-1	-	15	-	CASSPGEGRNTEAFF	TGTGCCAGCTCACCCGGGGAGGGGCGCAACACTGAAGCTTTCTTT
TRBV5-1	TRBJ1-1	-	15	TRBD1	CASSFKQGMNTEAFF	TGCGCCAGCAGCTTCAAACAGGGGATGAACACTGAAGCTTTCTTT
TRBV11-2	TRBJ1-2	-	16	-	CASSPQGGGADYGYTF	TGTGCCAGCAGCCCGCAAGGTGGGGGGGCGGACTATGGCTACACCTTC
TRBV19	TRBJ2-1	-	15	TRBD2	CASSMVAGASNEQFF	TGTGCCAGTAGTATGGTAGCGGGAGCGTCCAATGAGCAGTTCTTC
TRBV30	TRBJ1-3	-	14	-	CAWGLSVSGNTIYF	TGTGCCTGGGGGTTGAGTGTCTCTGGAAACACCATATATTTT
TRBV13	TRBJ2-1	-	16	TRBD2	CASSLESGASYNEQFF	TGTGCCAGCAGCTTAGAAAGCGGGGCCTCCTACAATGAGCAGTTCTTC
TRBV10-1	TRBJ1-2	-	15	-	CASSERPGSRRGYTF	TGCGCCAGCAGTGAGAGGCCAGGCTCCCGTCGCGGCTACACCTTC
TRBV28	TRBJ1-2	-	16	TRBD1	CASSRDRGLLIYGYTF	TGTGCCAGCTCCCGGGACAGGGGACTCCTAATCTATGGCTACACCTTC